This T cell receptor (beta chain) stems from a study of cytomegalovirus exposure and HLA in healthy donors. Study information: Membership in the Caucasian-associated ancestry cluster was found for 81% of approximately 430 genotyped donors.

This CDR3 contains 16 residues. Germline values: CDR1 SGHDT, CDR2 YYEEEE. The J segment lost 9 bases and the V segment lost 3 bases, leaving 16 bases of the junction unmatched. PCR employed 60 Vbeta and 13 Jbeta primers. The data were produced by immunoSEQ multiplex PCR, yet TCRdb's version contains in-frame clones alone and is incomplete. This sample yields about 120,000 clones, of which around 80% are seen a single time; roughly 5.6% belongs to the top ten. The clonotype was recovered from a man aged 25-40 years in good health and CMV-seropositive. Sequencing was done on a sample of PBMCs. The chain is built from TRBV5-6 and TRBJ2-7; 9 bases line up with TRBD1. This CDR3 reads CASSSPQARTGEGQYF. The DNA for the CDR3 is TGTGCCAGCAGCTCCCCCCAGGCGCGGACAGGGGAGGGGCAGTACTTC.